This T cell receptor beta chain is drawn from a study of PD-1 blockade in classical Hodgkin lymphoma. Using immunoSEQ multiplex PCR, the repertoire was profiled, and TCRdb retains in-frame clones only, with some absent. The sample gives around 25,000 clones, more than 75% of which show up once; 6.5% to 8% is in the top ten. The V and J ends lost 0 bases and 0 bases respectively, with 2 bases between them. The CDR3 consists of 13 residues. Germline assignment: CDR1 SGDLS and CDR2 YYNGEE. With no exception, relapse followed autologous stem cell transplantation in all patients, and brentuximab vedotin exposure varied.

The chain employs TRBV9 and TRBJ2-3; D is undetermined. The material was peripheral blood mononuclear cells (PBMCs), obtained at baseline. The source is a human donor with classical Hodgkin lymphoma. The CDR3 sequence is CASSVESTDTQYF. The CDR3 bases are TGTGCCAGCAGCGTAGAGAGCACAGATACGCAGTATTTT.